Each of the 16 T cell receptor beta chains below was sequenced from the same sample in a study of T cell clonality in common variable immunodeficiency. Using immunoSEQ multiplex PCR, the repertoire was profiled, and TCRdb retains in-frame clones only, with some absent. The sample contains under 30,000 clones, none occurring once; about 13% lies in the top ten. Sequencing used peripheral blood mononuclear cells. These receptor sequences come from a person aged 18-69 years in good health.

This clone was observed at least ten times. The missing CDR3 end, 3 residues past where the read stops, is filled in from the germline J gene. This chain uses TRBV10-3 with TRBJ1-4; 8 bases line up with TRBD1. The CDR3 is made up of 14 amino acids. Germline CDR1 reads ENHRY; CDR2 reads SYGVKD. V trimming: 11 bases; J trimming: 7 bases; junction bases outside the gene matches: 12. The CDR3 loop reads CAVRTGTGGEKLFF. The covered CDR3 bases are TGTGCCGTCCGTACCGGGACAGGAGGTGAAAAA.

In its sample, this clone was seen many times. The sequenced fragment ends 3 residues before the CDR3 boundary, so the rest is inferred from the germline J gene. The J gene is TRBJ1-1, the V gene TRBV12-5; unclear D gene. From germline, CDR1 is LGHNT and CDR2 FRNRAP. Trimming cost V 9 bases and J 0 bases, with 11 bases left between them. The CDR3 is 13 amino acids. The DNA read from the CDR3 is TGTGCTAGCGGGTCAGAGATGAACACTGAA. Amino acids: CASGSEMNTE. The CDR3, in full, reads CASGSEMNTEAFF. Filled out from reference TRBV12-5 and TRBJ1-1, the complete variable domain reads DARVTQTPRHKVTEMGQEVTMRCQPILGHNTVFWYRQTMMQGLELLAYFRNRAPLDDSGMPKDRFSAEMPDATLATLKIQPSEPRDSAVYFCASGSEMNTEAFFGQGTRLTVV.

There are many counts of this clone. Read sequence stops 3 residues before the CDR3 end, and the germline J gene provides the missing end. This chain connects TRBV6-1 to TRBJ2-7; TRBD1 agrees at 7 bases. CDR1 is MNHNS, CDR2 SASEGT, per germline. The CDR3 has 15 residues. The V and J ends lost 3 bases and 5 bases, in that order; junction bases with no gene match: 10. CDR3 protein: CASSDWGTVPNEQYF. Incomplete CDR3 DNA: TGTGCCAGCAGTGATTGGGGGACAGTCCCTAACGAG.

This clone was seen many times. The CDR3 end lies 3 residues beyond the end of the read and is filled in from the germline J gene. V is TRBV5-1 and J is TRBJ1-4; TRBD1 aligns across 8 bases. V was clipped by 4 bases and J by 4 bases; unmatched bases: 3. CDR1 and CDR2 (germline): SGHRS, YFSETQ. The CDR3 has 14 amino acids. CDR3 DNA, as far as it was read: TGCGCCAGCAGCAGTGACAGGGGTAATGAAAAA. Amino acid sequence: CASSSDRGNEK. The full CDR3 is CASSSDRGNEKLFF.

This clone was counted many times. The CDR3 end lies 3 residues beyond the end of the read and is filled in from the germline J gene. The V and J genes are TRBV20-1 and TRBJ2-5; the D is unclear. This CDR3 comprises 13 residues. The germline gives CDR1 DFQATT, CDR2 SNEGSKA (reference sequence). The ends were cut back, 1 base at V and 5 bases at J, with 11 bases in the middle. The CDR3 loop reads CSARVLVLETQYF. Partial CDR3 DNA: TGCAGTGCTAGAGTATTAGTCTTGGAGACC.

There are a few counts of this clone. The read terminates 3 residues before the CDR3 end, so the remaining end is supplied by the germline J gene. The chain combines TRBV7-3 with TRBJ2-1; TRBD2 matches 7 bases. Per the germline V gene, CDR1 is SGHTA and CDR2 is FQGTGA. The CDR3 is 16 amino acids. J was trimmed by 3 bases and V by 5 bases; bases with no gene match: 10. CDR3 sequence reads: CASSPSGGGIYNEQFF. CDR3 bases read: TGTGCCAGCAGCCCCTCTGGGGGGGGAATCTACAATGAG.

In its sample, this clone ranks as medium-sized (0.01 to 0.1%). The sequenced fragment ends 3 residues before the CDR3 boundary, so the rest is inferred from the germline J gene. The rearrangement links TRBV7-3 to TRBJ1-2; D remains ambiguous. Trimming pared 5 bases from V and 5 bases from J, leaving 15 bases between. CDR1 SGHTA and CDR2 FQGTGA come from the germline V gene. The CDR3 is made up of 14 amino acids. The CDR3 bases that were read are TGTGCCAGCAGCCCCGGGTCGAATCCATATGGC. Its protein is CASSPGSNPYG. The full CDR3 sequence reads CASSPGSNPYGYTF.

This clone was observed at least ten times. The CDR3 reads CSASVQVNVWSNQPQHF. Incomplete CDR3 DNA: TGCAGTGCTAGCGTACAGGTAAACGTCTGGAGCAATCAGCCC. The gene calls are TRBV20-1 and TRBJ1-5; tentative D call: TRBD1 (5 bases). The read halts 3 residues ahead of the CDR3 end, with the missing end drawn from the germline J gene. This CDR3 has 17 amino acids. Trimming took off 3 bases at V and 1 base at J, with 19 bases between the two ends. Germline V gene lookup returns CDR1 DFQATT and CDR2 SNEGSKA (reference sequence).

To note about this clone: The read ends 3 residues shy of where the CDR3 ends; the end is completed using the germline J gene. V is TRBV6-1 and J is TRBJ1-2; unclear D gene. CDR1 is MNHNS, CDR2 SASEGT, per germline. V lost 1 base to trimming and J lost 4 bases, with 13 bases between them. This CDR3 is built from 15 residues. The sequenced part of the CDR3 DNA is TGTGCCAGCAGTGAAGTCCTACATAGCAGCTATGGC. The encoded protein is CASSEVLHSSYG. The CDR3 in its entirety is CASSEVLHSSYGYTF.

With regard to this clone: The read ends 3 residues early relative to the CDR3; the germline J gene fills the gap. The chain carries TRBV19 and TRBJ2-5; unclear D gene. Germline V gene sequence: CDR1 LNHDA, CDR2 SQIVND (reference sequence). The CDR3 has 14 residues. V was shortened by 4 bases and J by 1 base, with 10 bases between the two germline ends. CDR3: CASSTRFGQETQYF. The CDR3 DNA, read in part, is TGTGCCAGTAGTACCCGGTTTGGCCAAGAGACC.

This clone was observed many times. The read gets to within 3 residues of the CDR3 end, and the germline J gene fills in the rest. V usage is TRBV12-3 or TRBV12-4 and J usage is TRBJ2-1, with TRBD1 as a possible D gene (5 bases). The V end lost 3 bases, the J end lost 8 bases, and 14 bases lay between the germline ends. The length of the CDR3 is 14 residues. This CDR3 is CASSLKQAGYEQFF. The sequenced part of the CDR3 DNA is TGTGCCAGCAGTTTGAAACAGGCAGGCTATGAG.

Ten or more counts support this clone. The read halts 3 residues ahead of the CDR3 end, with the missing end drawn from the germline J gene. J is TRBJ2-2 and V is TRBV20-1, with 12 bases identical to TRBD2. The CDR3 totals 16 residues. V trimming: 4 bases; J trimming: 0 bases; junction bases outside the gene matches: 3. Germline CDR1 is DFQATT and CDR2 is SNEGSKA (reference sequence). The covered CDR3 bases are TGCAGTGCTAATGGACTAGCGGGGACGAACACCGGGGAG. This encodes CSANGLAGTNTGE. The full CDR3 protein is CSANGLAGTNTGELFF.

About this clone: The read gets to within 3 residues of the CDR3 end, and the germline J gene fills in the rest. The chain carries TRBV13 and TRBJ2-7; D is uncertain. There are 12 residues in the CDR3. Germline V gene sequence: CDR1 PRHDT, CDR2 FYEKMQ (reference sequence). V gave up 2 bases and J gave up 6 bases, with 8 bases separating them. CDR3 loop: CASSLLPSEQYF. The covered CDR3 bases are TGTGCCAGCAGCTTATTACCTAGCGAG. Together with reference TRBV13 and TRBJ2-7, the CDR3 gives the full variable domain: AAGVIQSPRHLIKEKRETATLKCYPIPRHDTVYWYQQGPGQDPQFLISFYEKMQSDKGSIPDRFSAQQFSDYHSELNMSSLELGDSALYFCASSLLPSEQYFGPGTRLTVT.

This clone was counted at least ten times. The CDR3 goes on 3 residues after the read ends, and that part is filled in from the germline J gene. The V gene is TRBV18, the J gene TRBJ2-7, with TRBD1 identical over 10 bases. In germline, CDR1 is KGHSH, CDR2 LQKENI. The CDR3 is 14 residues long. Germline trimming cut 3 bases from V and 3 bases from J; bases unmatched to any gene: 2. The covered CDR3 bases are TGTGCCAGCTCACCCGGACAGGGGGACTACGAG. It yields the protein CASSPGQGDYE. The CDR3, in full, reads CASSPGQGDYEQYF.

As for this clone: The read gets to within 3 residues of the CDR3 end, and the germline J gene fills in the rest. The rearrangement links TRBV5-6 to TRBJ1-1; 7 nucleotides agree with TRBD1. Germline trimming cut 4 bases from V and 4 bases from J; bases unmatched to any gene: 7. The CDR3 runs to 14 residues. Per germline, CDR1 SGHDT and CDR2 YYEEEE. CDR3 in amino acids: CASSGRQGLTEAFF. The covered CDR3 bases are TGTGCCAGCAGCGGACGACAGGGCCTCACTGAA.

To note about this clone: Coverage ceases 3 residues before the CDR3 finishes, and the germline J gene fills in the end. The gene calls are TRBV7-9 and TRBJ2-5, with D possibly matching TRBD2 (5 bases). Germline V gene sequence: CDR1 SEHNR, CDR2 FQNEAQ (reference sequence). Trimming removed 5 bases at V and 4 bases at J, with 17 bases between. The length of the CDR3 is 15 residues. Incomplete CDR3 DNA: TGTGCCAGCAGCCTAGGAGGTATAGGGTCAGAGACC. It encodes CASSLGGIGSET. The complete CDR3 sequence is CASSLGGIGSETQYF. The variable domain in full, completed from reference TRBV7-9 and TRBJ2-5, reads DTGVSQNPRHKITKRGQNVTFRCDPISEHNRLYWYRQTLGQGPEFLTYFQNEAQLEKSRLLSDRFSAERPKGSFSTLEIQRTEQGDSAMYLCASSLGGIGSETQYFGPGTRLLVL.